The sequence of this T cell receptor beta chain was determined in a study of molecular identifiers for immune sequencing clone quantification. Overall study results and limits: Over 97% of effector molecules, yet under 1% of naive-cell molecules, were held by clones above 20 RNA copies. Highly expanded clone sizes could end up underestimated if a barcode were shared by identical TCR molecules.

Sorting captured naive CD8 T cells as CD8+CD4-CCR7+CD45RA+. The CDR3 sequence is 16 residues long. Trimming removed 5 bases from V and 1 base from J; junction bases left unmatched: 5. Per the germline V gene, CDR1 is MNHEY and CDR2 is SMNVEV (reference sequence). This clonotype was detected only a few times. Its antigen is still unknown. Preparation of the bulk TCR libraries relied on previously described methods and listed TCR primers. MiXCR, applied by TCRdb to the PCR reads, yields one record per CDR3 protein. This table holds about 630,000 distinct CDR3 sequences, around 25% found once. The rearrangement links TRBV27 to TRBJ2-3; TRBD2 aligns across 11 bases. The source is a human donor in good health. Some libraries in this study had Jurkat cell RNA spiked in. The sequenced sample was naive CD8+ T cells from blood, with Jurkat cell RNA spiked in. Documented subset: FACS-sorted CD8+CD4-CCR7+CD45RA+ naive T cells. CDR3 bases: TGTGCCAGCAGTACTCCGGGACTAGCGGGCACAGATACGCAGTATTTT. This encodes CASSTPGLAGTDTQYF.